A single sample gave rise to the 25 T cell receptor beta chains below, sequenced in a study of control samples from healthy donors and cancer patients. The assay was immunoSEQ multiplex PCR, and TCRdb's table has in-frame clones only and misses some. The profile covers about 120,000 clones, with 80% to 90% appearing a single time and less than 40% taken by the ten largest. Sequenced material: blood. The receptors were sampled from a man in his forties or fifties in good health.

Details on this clone: A much larger clonotype is one base distant, so this may be a read error. The chain uses TRBV7-7 and TRBJ2-2, with D unclear. V dropped 1 base and J dropped 4 bases, with 4 bases sitting between them. CDR1 SSHAT and CDR2 FNYEAQ come from the germline V gene (reference sequence). This CDR3 comprises 13 residues. The CDR3 sequence: CASSLEGTGELFF. As DNA, the CDR3 is TGTGCCAGCAGCTTAGAGGGCACCGGGGAGCTGTTTTTT.

CDR3 in amino acids: CASSKWDSNQPQHF. CDR3 DNA: TGTGCCAGTAGTAAGTGGGATAGCAATCAGCCCCAGCATTTT. The chain combines TRBV19 with TRBJ1-5; D unresolved. Germline V gives CDR1 LNHDA, CDR2 SQIVND (reference sequence). The CDR3 extends over 14 amino acids. V dropped 4 bases and J dropped 0 bases, with 7 bases sitting between them.

This clone was recorded only once. The chain combines TRBV19 with TRBJ1-5; TRBD1 aligns across 7 bases. With V trimmed by 7 bases and J by 1 base, 10 bases remained unmatched. CDR3 length: 16 amino acids. Germline CDR1 reads LNHDA; CDR2 reads SQIVND (reference sequence). The DNA for the CDR3 is TGTGCCAGTACCGGGCCACAGGGGACGAGCAATCAGCCCCAGCATTTT. It specifies CASTGPQGTSNQPQHF. Full variable domain (outside the CDR3, taken from reference TRBV19 and TRBJ1-5): DGGITQSPKYLFRKEGQNVTLSCEQNLNHDAMYWYRQDPGQGLRLIYYSQIVNDFQKGDIAEGYSVSREKKESFPLTVTSAQKNPTAFYLCASTGPQGTSNQPQHFGDGTRLSIL.

V usage is TRBV12-3 or TRBV12-4 and J usage is TRBJ1-2, with no clear D. With 1 base removed from V and 6 bases from J, the gap between germline ends came to 6 bases. There are 12 residues in the CDR3. Written as DNA, the CDR3 is TGTGCCAGCAGTTTAGTGCCGGATGGCTACACCTTC. Translation gives CASSLVPDGYTF.

This chain uses TRBV4-1 with TRBJ1-1, with TRBD1 matching 7 bases. This CDR3 comprises 14 residues. The V gene's germline CDR1 is MGHRA and CDR2 YSYEKL. J was trimmed by 4 bases and V by 3 bases; bases with no gene match: 5. The CDR3 sequence is CASSQRQGSTEAFF. The CDR3 region has the DNA TGCGCCAGCAGCCAGCGACAGGGAAGCACTGAAGCTTTCTTT.

This chain uses TRBV3-1 (or the pseudogene TRBV3-2) with TRBJ2-7; no clear D gene. CDR3 length equals 15 residues. CDR1 and CDR2 (germline): LGHDT, YNNKEL (reference sequence). V lost 1 base and J 7 bases, leaving 17 bases between the germline ends. The DNA for the CDR3 is TGTGCCAGCAGCCAAGCCCGGATTTCGATTCGGGAGCAGTACTTC. Amino acid sequence: CASSQARISIREQYF.

The chain carries TRBV6-1 and TRBJ2-3, with 7 bases aligning to TRBD2. CDR3 length: 14 residues. With 7 bases clipped from V and 2 bases from J, the junction kept 6 bases outside the gene matches. The germline gives CDR1 MNHNS, CDR2 SASEGT. The CDR3 spells CASTLGLFTDTQYF. In DNA form, the CDR3 reads TGTGCCAGCACCCTGGGACTATTCACAGATACGCAGTATTTT.

The rearrangement uses TRBV30 and TRBJ1-4; 9 positions agree with TRBD1. V lost 2 bases, J lost 3 bases, and 1 base stayed unmatched. CDR1 is GTSNPN and CDR2 is SVGIG in the germline V gene (reference sequence). This CDR3 spans 14 amino acids. CDR3 in amino acids: CAWSWTGANEKLFF. For the CDR3, the DNA is TGTGCCTGGAGTTGGACAGGGGCTAATGAAAAACTGTTTTTT.

The chain joins TRBV10-3 to TRBJ2-4; unclear D gene. CDR1 and CDR2 from the germline V gene are ENHRY and SYGVKD. The CDR3 is 15 residues long. With 2 bases removed from V and 0 bases from J, the gap between germline ends came to 8 bases. The CDR3 coding sequence is TGTGCCATCAGTGAGCCAGAATTAGCCAAAAACATTCAGTACTTC. Amino acids: CAISEPELAKNIQYF.

J is TRBJ1-1 and V is TRBV7-2; D remains ambiguous. Germline V gene lookup returns CDR1 SGHTA and CDR2 FQGNSA. V lost 4 bases and J lost 0, with 9 bases in between. This CDR3 comprises 14 residues. CDR3 protein: CASSSSVVNTEAFF. The CDR3 region has the DNA TGTGCCAGCAGCTCCTCGGTAGTGAACACTGAAGCTTTCTTT.

This chain uses TRBV29-1 with TRBJ2-1, with D unclear. The germline gives CDR1 SQVTM, CDR2 ANQGSEA. Trimming took off 2 bases at V and 9 bases at J, with 8 bases between the two ends. The CDR3 length is 11 residues. The CDR3 region has the DNA TGCAGCGTTGAATGGGGATCTGAGCAGTTCTTC. This gives the protein CSVEWGSEQFF.

The chain combines TRBV9 with TRBJ1-4, with D maybe TRBD1 (5 bases). Germline V lookup: CDR1 SGDLS, CDR2 YYNGEE. The CDR3 contains 14 residues. Deletions cut 4 bases from V and 5 bases from J, with 12 bases between. CDR3 sequence reads: CASSIAGDNEKLFF. CDR3 DNA sequence: TGTGCCAGCAGCATTGCGGGGGACAATGAAAAACTGTTTTTT.

The chain uses TRBV20-1 and TRBJ2-3; D perhaps matches TRBD2 (5 bases). Deletions cut 4 bases from V and 7 bases from J, with 6 bases between. Germline V lookup: CDR1 DFQATT, CDR2 SNEGSKA (reference sequence). There are 10 residues in the CDR3. This CDR3 is CSATGYTQYF. The CDR3 DNA reads as TGCAGTGCTACGGGGTATACGCAGTATTTT.

The chain uses TRBV7-9 and TRBJ1-2; D unclear. The CDR3 loop spans 14 amino acids. The V end was cut by 5 bases, the J end by 2 bases, with 12 bases between. Germline values: CDR1 SEHNR, CDR2 FQNEAQ (reference sequence). As DNA, the CDR3 is TGTGCCAGCAGCCCGCATTCCCAGAACTATGGCTACACCTTC. Translated, it gives CASSPHSQNYGYTF.

The V gene is TRBV5-1, the J gene TRBJ1-5; a possible D gene is TRBD1 (5 bases). The germline V gene has CDR1 SGHRS and CDR2 YFSETQ. Trimming left V 4 bases short and J 5 bases short, with 13 bases between. The CDR3 runs to 14 residues. The CDR3 bases are TGCGCCAGCAGCCCCGGGACGGATCATCAGCCCCAGCATTTT. Translated, it gives CASSPGTDHQPQHF.

In its sample, this clone was seen a few times. The rearrangement joins TRBV9 to TRBJ2-1, with TRBD2 identical over 11 bases. Germline V gene lookup returns CDR1 SGDLS and CDR2 YYNGEE. V dropped 3 bases and J dropped 0; count of bases not matched to a gene: 5. The CDR3 covers 17 residues. CDR3 nucleotides: TGTGCCAGCAGCGCCCGACTAGCGGGGCTCTCCTACAATGAGCAGTTCTTC. Translation: CASSARLAGLSYNEQFF.

The V call is TRBV5-5, the J call TRBJ1-5; no reliable D call. Per germline, CDR1 SGHKS and CDR2 YYEKEE (reference sequence). V lost 2 bases, J lost 0 bases, and 6 bases lay in between. The CDR3 loop spans 14 amino acids. The CDR3 loop reads CASSLGISNQPQHF. The DNA for the CDR3 is TGTGCCAGCAGCTTAGGAATTAGCAATCAGCCCCAGCATTTT.

This chain links TRBV11-3 with TRBJ1-3; the D gene is possibly TRBD1 (5 bases). The CDR3 runs 15 residues. V was trimmed by 1 base and J by 2 bases, leaving 9 bases between them. Looked up from germline, CDR1 is SGHNT and CDR2 is YENEEA. The DNA for the CDR3 is TGTGCCAGCAGCTTAGGAGGGGCCACTGGAAACACCATATATTTT. This encodes CASSLGGATGNTIYF.

This sequence joins TRBV7-9 and TRBJ1-1; no reliable D call. CDR1 is SEHNR, CDR2 FQNEAQ, per germline (reference sequence). The CDR3 contains 12 residues. V was pared by 4 bases and J by 1 base, with 4 bases between. The CDR3 DNA is TGTGCCAGCAGCTCTAAGAACACTGAAGCTTTCTTT. This gives the protein CASSSKNTEAFF.

The chain joins TRBV6-4 to TRBJ2-5; 8 bases are a match to TRBD2. Germline CDR1 is MRHNA and CDR2 is SNTAGT. V lost 5 bases, J lost 5 bases, and 7 bases stayed unmatched. The CDR3 has 14 amino acids. The CDR3: CASSPTSASETQYF. DNA of the CDR3: TGTGCCAGCAGTCCGACTAGCGCTAGTGAGACCCAGTACTTC.

This chain connects TRBV11-2 to TRBJ1-6; D gene uncertain. The CDR3 totals 14 residues. Germline loops: CDR1 SGHAT, CDR2 FQNNGV. The V end was cut by 1 base, the J end by 8 bases, with 9 bases between. The CDR3 coding sequence is TGTGCCAGCAGCTTAGGGGTCGGTTATTCACCCCTCCACTTT. The encoded protein is CASSLGVGYSPLHF.

The chain joins TRBV6-6 to TRBJ2-7; D gene uncertain. Germline V CDR1 and CDR2: MNHNY, SVGAGI (reference sequence). Trimming removed 4 bases from V and 0 bases from J, with 10 bases in between. This CDR3 comprises 14 residues. CDR3: CASSSSTGSYEQYF. CDR3 nucleotides: TGTGCCAGCAGTTCGTCGACGGGCTCCTACGAGCAGTACTTC.

The chain uses TRBV6-6 and TRBJ1-6; D is perhaps TRBD1 (6 bases). From germline, CDR1 is MNHNY and CDR2 SVGAGI (reference sequence). The CDR3 length is 14 residues. Trimming pared 3 bases from V and 8 bases from J, leaving 11 bases between. The chain's CDR3 is CASSYRRTDSPLHF. CDR3 bases: TGTGCCAGCAGTTATCGGAGGACAGATTCACCCCTCCACTTT.

The V call is TRBV2, the J call TRBJ2-7, with a possible D match to TRBD1 (6 bases). CDR1 and CDR2 (germline): SNHLY, FYNNEI. The CDR3 is 11 amino acids. V was pared by 7 bases and J by 5 bases, with 9 bases between. The CDR3 is CASKQGDEQYF. The CDR3 coding sequence is TGTGCCAGCAAACAGGGCGACGAGCAGTACTTC. Full variable domain (remainder filled in from reference TRBV2 and TRBJ2-7): EPEVTQTPSHQVTQMGQEVILRCVPISNHLYFYWYRQILGQKVEFLVSFYNNEISEKSEIFDDQFSVERPDGSNFTLKIRSTKLEDSAMYFCASKQGDEQYFGPGTRLTVT.

In this sample, this clone turned up once. The J gene is TRBJ1-4, the V gene TRBV6-1, with a possible D match to TRBD1 (5 bases). The CDR3 extends over 15 amino acids. Trimming removed 3 bases at V and 2 bases at J, with 10 bases between. The germline CDR1 and CDR2 sequences are MNHNS and SASEGT. CDR3 coding DNA: TGTGCCAGCAGTGACCCGAGGGGCACTAATGAAAAACTGTTTTTT. This encodes CASSDPRGTNEKLFF.